This T cell receptor beta chain was sequenced for a study of blood T cell repertoires in COVID-19. The V end lost 4 bases, the J end lost 5 bases, and 10 bases lay between the germline ends. CDR1 is SGHTS, CDR2 YDEGEE, per germline. The CDR3 consists of 12 residues. Sequencing was performed with immunoSEQ multiplex PCR; in TCRdb, only in-frame clones are kept and a portion is missing. The repertoire has roughly 440,000 clones, 88% of them found once; the top ten carry over 9.5%. This chain uses TRBV5-8 with TRBJ2-7; D is tentatively TRBD1 or TRBD2 (5 bases each). The sequence derives from a woman aged 45 to 65 with COVID-19, enrolled during active disease. Source material: peripheral blood. The chain's CDR3 is CASSLGRDEQYF. The CDR3 DNA is TGTGCCAGCAGCCTGGGGCGGGACGAGCAGTACTTC. Full variable domain (remainder filled in from reference TRBV5-8 and TRBJ2-7): EAGVTQSPTHLIKTRGQQATLRCSPISGHTSVYWYQQALGLGLQFLLWYDEGEERNRGNFPPRFSGRQFPNYSSELNVNALELEDSALYLCASSLGRDEQYFGPGTRLTVT.